The 25 T cell receptor beta chains in this list originate from one sample, sequenced in a study of cytomegalovirus exposure and HLA in healthy donors. Sequencing was performed with immunoSEQ multiplex PCR; in TCRdb, only in-frame clones are kept and a portion is missing. The sample carries around 150,000 clones, roughly 80% recorded once. The specimen was PBMCs. The source is a man aged 25-45 years in good health and CMV-seropositive.

The chain employs TRBV7-8 and TRBJ1-2; D remains ambiguous. This CDR3 is built from 12 residues. Trimming left V 8 bases short and J 5 bases short, with 12 bases between. Germline V gives CDR1 SGHVS, CDR2 FQNEAQ. CDR3 protein: CASGGPRYGYTF. The CDR3 DNA reads as TGTGCCAGCGGAGGGCCCCGATATGGCTACACCTTC.

V and J are TRBV5-1 and TRBJ1-1; TRBD1 aligns across 11 bases. There are 15 residues in the CDR3. CDR1 and CDR2 (germline): SGHRS, YFSETQ. V dropped 4 bases and J dropped 4; count of bases not matched to a gene: 6. In DNA, the CDR3 is TGCGCCAGCAGCCCTGGACAGGGGGCCGCCACTGAAGCTTTCTTT. Residues: CASSPGQGAATEAFF.

The V and J genes are TRBV7-2 and TRBJ2-5; D gene uncertain. Trimming took 3 bases from V and 0 from J, leaving 8 bases between them. The CDR3 spans 14 residues. Germline CDR1 and CDR2: SGHTA and FQGNSA. CDR3 nucleotide sequence: TGTGCCAGCAGCTTCTACCCGTACCAAGAGACCCAGTACTTC. This gives the protein CASSFYPYQETQYF.

This clone has a single count. The chain links TRBV6-1 to TRBJ1-5; 8 bases fit TRBD1. Trimming cost V 2 bases and J 2 bases; bases outside gene matches: 8. The CDR3 consists of 17 residues. Looked up from germline, CDR1 is MNHNS and CDR2 is SASEGT. The DNA for the CDR3 is TGTGCCAGCAGTGAAAGCGCAGGACAGGGTGGCAATCAGCCCCAGCATTTT. Protein: CASSESAGQGGNQPQHF.

CDR3 sequence (DNA): TGTGCCAGCAGTTACTCGGGCGGGGGGAACAATGAGCAGTTCTTC. It encodes CASSYSGGGNNEQFF. This chain connects TRBV6-6 to TRBJ2-1; 8 bases fit TRBD2. The CDR3 has 15 residues. J was trimmed by 5 bases and V by 0 bases; bases with no gene match: 3. Germline assignment: CDR1 MNHNY and CDR2 SVGAGI (reference sequence).

The chain has TRBV2 and TRBJ2-3; 7 bases are shared with TRBD2. This CDR3 is built from 17 residues. Germline loops: CDR1 SNHLY, CDR2 FYNNEI. Losses at the gene ends were 4 bases for V and 0 bases for J; bases not matched to a gene: 10. CDR3 in amino acids: CASSGGVSGTSTDTQYF. The CDR3 DNA is TGTGCCAGCAGTGGGGGCGTAAGCGGGACTAGCACAGATACGCAGTATTTT.

The rearrangement joins TRBV18 to TRBJ2-2, with D perhaps matching TRBD2 (6 bases). The V gene lost 2 bases and the J gene lost 5 bases, with 18 bases spanning the gap. Germline-derived CDR1 and CDR2 are KGHSH and LQKENI. This CDR3 comprises 17 residues. This CDR3 is CASSPSRDSYETGELFF. CDR3 DNA: TGTGCCAGCTCACCATCGAGGGACTCTTACGAGACCGGGGAGCTGTTTTTT.

This clone has just a few counts. The CDR3 loop reads CASSREVGDGYGYTF. The CDR3 DNA sequence: TGTGCCAGCAGTCGAGAGGTGGGAGACGGGTATGGCTACACCTTC. The V call is TRBV7-9, the J call TRBJ1-2; no clear D gene. V was clipped by 6 bases and J by 5 bases, with 19 bases between them. The CDR3 sequence is 15 residues long. Germline V gene data show CDR1 as SEHNR and CDR2 as FQNEAQ (reference sequence). Combining the CDR3 with reference TRBV7-9 and TRBJ1-2 gives the whole variable domain DTGVSQNPRHKITKRGQNVTFRCDPISEHNRLYWYRQTLGQGPEFLTYFQNEAQLEKSRLLSDRFSAERPKGSFSTLEIQRTEQGDSAMYLCASSREVGDGYGYTFGSGTRLTVV.

The V call is TRBV25-1, the J call TRBJ2-2; TRBD2 matches at 7 bases. CDR1 and CDR2 from the germline V gene are MGHDK and SYGVNS. The V gene end was trimmed by 4 bases and the J gene end by 1 base; junction bases not matched to a gene: 3. The CDR3 spans 15 residues. This chain's CDR3 is CASSGGGMNTGELFF. The CDR3 DNA reads as TGTGCCAGCAGTGGGGGAGGGATGAACACCGGGGAGCTGTTTTTT. The full variable domain, in which reference TRBV25-1 and TRBJ2-2 provide the parts outside the CDR3, is EADIYQTPRYLVIGTGKKITLECSQTMGHDKMYWYQQDPGMELHLIHYSYGVNSTEKGDLSSESTVSRIRTEHFPLTLESARPSHTSQYLCASSGGGMNTGELFFGEGSRLTVL.

V usage is TRBV29-1 and J usage is TRBJ2-3; TRBD1 might be the D (6 bases). V lost 5 bases to trimming and J lost 8 bases, with 17 bases between them. This CDR3 is built from 13 residues. CDR1 and CDR2 from the germline V gene are SQVTM and ANQGSEA. The CDR3 here is CSVRTDPQGTQYF. In DNA, the CDR3 is TGCAGCGTTAGGACGGACCCACAGGGTACGCAGTATTTT.

The rearrangement uses TRBV30 and TRBJ1-6, with a weak D call TRBD1 (6 bases). Trimming left V 2 bases short and J 7 bases short, with 12 bases between. The germline V gene has CDR1 GTSNPN and CDR2 SVGIG (reference sequence). CDR3 size: 14 residues. This chain's CDR3 is CAWSSGAGNSPLHF. The CDR3, as DNA: TGTGCCTGGAGTTCAGGGGCCGGGAATTCACCCCTCCACTTT.

The chain is built from TRBV18 and TRBJ2-5; perhaps TRBD2 as D (6 bases). V was clipped by 3 bases and J by 2 bases, with 10 bases between them. This CDR3 spans 14 amino acids. CDR1 and CDR2 from the germline V gene are KGHSH and LQKENI. CDR3 sequence (DNA): TGTGCCAGCTCACCTCTAGCGTTTCAAGAGACCCAGTACTTC. Encoded protein: CASSPLAFQETQYF.

The chain employs TRBV18 and TRBJ2-2, with 14 bases matching TRBD2. Germline V gene data show CDR1 as KGHSH and CDR2 as LQKENI. The junction had 5 bases not matched to a gene; V was cut back by 2 bases and J by 6 bases. This CDR3 is built from 17 residues. CDR3 sequence (DNA): TGTGCCAGCTCACCATCCGGACTAGCGGGGGGCCCCGGGGAGCTGTTTTTT. It translates to CASSPSGLAGGPGELFF. The variable domain in full, with the rest retrieved from reference TRBV18 and TRBJ2-2, is NAGVMQNPRHLVRRRGQEARLRCSPMKGHSHVYWYRQLPEEGLKFMVYLQKENIIDESGMPKERFSAEFPKEGPSILRIQQVVRGDSAAYFCASSPSGLAGGPGELFFGEGSRLTVL.

The chain is built from TRBV27 and TRBJ2-7; perhaps TRBD1 as D (6 bases). V was cut by 3 bases and J by 2 bases, with 11 bases left in between. Germline values: CDR1 MNHEY, CDR2 SMNVEV (reference sequence). The CDR3 loop spans 14 amino acids. The CDR3: CASSFLAGAYEQYF. CDR3 nucleotides: TGTGCCAGCAGTTTCTTAGCAGGGGCCTACGAGCAGTACTTC.

This chain joins TRBV10-3 and TRBJ2-2, with D possibly matching TRBD2 (6 bases). CDR3 length: 14 amino acids. V dropped 9 bases and J dropped 5 bases, with 16 bases sitting between them. Germline V gene data show CDR1 as ENHRY and CDR2 as SYGVKD. The CDR3 is CAISGLGGTGELFF. The CDR3 DNA reads as TGTGCCATTTCGGGCCTGGGAGGAACCGGGGAGCTGTTTTTT.

The gene calls are TRBV6-5 and TRBJ1-6; possibly TRBD1 for D (5 bases). Germline V CDR1 and CDR2: MNHEY, SVGAGI. This CDR3 is 15 amino acids long. V was shortened by 6 bases and J by 3 bases, with 12 bases between the two germline ends. CDR3 nucleotides: TGTGCCAGCAGCCCGGAGGGACTCTATAATTCACCCCTCCACTTT. This codes for CASSPEGLYNSPLHF.

This chain links TRBV29-1 with TRBJ2-1; TRBD1 is a possible D gene (5 bases). Germline loops: CDR1 SQVTM, CDR2 ANQGSEA. Trimming took 1 base from V and 10 from J, leaving 17 bases between them. This CDR3 spans 14 amino acids. The CDR3 DNA sequence: TGCAGCGTTGAAGCAGGGATCCCCCCTCTCGAGCAGTTCTTC. Translation gives CSVEAGIPPLEQFF.

The genes are TRBV7-9 and TRBJ2-3, with TRBD2 matching 15 bases. J lost 2 bases, V lost 5 bases, and 11 bases had no gene match. The CDR3 runs to 19 residues. Germline CDR1 SEHNR, CDR2 FQNEAQ (reference sequence). CDR3 nucleotide sequence: TGTGCCAGCAGCCTAAGGACTAGCGGGGGGGCAGTCTCCACAGATACGCAGTATTTT. As protein: CASSLRTSGGAVSTDTQYF.

V gene TRBV5-1 combines with J gene TRBJ1-2; 7 bases map to TRBD1. Per the germline V gene, CDR1 is SGHRS and CDR2 is YFSETQ. The CDR3 contains 15 residues. V dropped 7 bases and J dropped 5; count of bases not matched to a gene: 14. CDR3 residues: CASGPGQEVPYGYTF. Written as DNA, the CDR3 is TGCGCCAGCGGGCCAGGACAGGAGGTACCATATGGCTACACCTTC.

This chain joins TRBV9 and TRBJ1-1; perhaps TRBD1 as D (5 bases). The length of the CDR3 is 16 residues. Per the germline V gene, CDR1 is SGDLS and CDR2 is YYNGEE. Trimming cost V 4 bases and J 1 base, with 17 bases left between them. For the CDR3, the DNA is TGTGCCAGCAGCCCGGCGGGGGGTGTACGGAACACTGAAGCTTTCTTT. Its translation: CASSPAGGVRNTEAFF.

The J gene is TRBJ1-5, the V gene TRBV2, with 7 bases identical to TRBD1. CDR1 is SNHLY, CDR2 FYNNEI, per germline. The V segment lost 6 bases and the J segment 6 bases; nucleotides outside the gene matches: 8. This CDR3 contains 14 residues. Here the CDR3 DNA reads TGTGCCAGCAGGGAGACAGGGCTTGGTCAGCCCCAGCATTTT. This codes for CASRETGLGQPQHF. Supplemented by reference TRBV2 and TRBJ1-5, the full variable domain reads EPEVTQTPSHQVTQMGQEVILRCVPISNHLYFYWYRQILGQKVEFLVSFYNNEISEKSEIFDDQFSVERPDGSNFTLKIRSTKLEDSAMYFCASRETGLGQPQHFGDGTRLSIL.

The chain couples TRBV4-1 to TRBJ2-2; TRBD2 aligns across 13 bases. Germline V gene sequence: CDR1 MGHRA, CDR2 YSYEKL. This CDR3 spans 17 amino acids. Trimming cost V 6 bases and J 2 bases; bases outside gene matches: 6. CDR3 bases: TGCGCCAGCAGTTCGGGACTAGCGGGGCCCAACACCGGGGAGCTGTTTTTT. Translated, it gives CASSSGLAGPNTGELFF.

The chain carries TRBV4-3 and TRBJ1-2; TRBD1 agrees at 7 bases. Trimming removed 6 bases from V and 4 bases from J; junction bases left unmatched: 8. The V gene's germline CDR1 is LGHNA and CDR2 YSLEER. This CDR3 contains 14 residues. The CDR3 DNA reads TGCGCCAGCAGAGAACAGGGGAAGGGCTATGGCTACACCTTC. It yields the protein CASREQGKGYGYTF.

This clone was seen a single time. This chain connects TRBV5-4 to TRBJ2-7; a possible D gene is TRBD1 (6 bases). Germline loops: CDR1 SGHNT, CDR2 YYREEE (reference sequence). CDR3 length equals 12 residues. Trimming took off 4 bases at V and 7 bases at J, with 12 bases between the two ends. The CDR3 loop is CASSGNDREQYF. The CDR3 coding sequence is TGTGCCAGCAGCGGAAATGACAGGGAGCAGTACTTC.

This clone appeared a single time. The chain links TRBV5-1 to TRBJ2-6; D is unresolved. The CDR3 spans 15 residues. Germline V gene data show CDR1 as SGHRS and CDR2 as YFSETQ. The V end was cut by 0 bases, the J end by 1 base, with 5 bases between. The chain's CDR3 is CASSLAFSGANVLTF. CDR3 nucleotides: TGCGCCAGCAGCTTGGCCTTTTCTGGGGCCAACGTCCTGACTTTC.